This entry lists 5 T cell receptor beta chains sequenced from one sample in a study of shared clonotypes between healthy human individuals. Sequencing was performed with immunoSEQ multiplex PCR; in TCRdb, only in-frame clones are kept and a portion is missing. The table shows over a million clones, with approximately 97% occurring only once. Sample: naive CD4+ T cells sorted from blood. Subset in this sample: CD45RA+ positively selected. These receptors were obtained from a man in his thirties or forties in good health.

The rearrangement joins TRBV30 to TRBJ1-3; TRBD1 is a possible D gene (5 bases). CDR1 and CDR2 (germline): GTSNPN, SVGIG (reference sequence). V was clipped by 1 base and J by 2 bases, with 12 bases between them. CDR3 size: 15 residues. The CDR3 loop reads CAWSGDRPPGNTIYF. DNA of the CDR3: TGTGCCTGGAGTGGTGACAGACCTCCTGGAAACACCATATATTTT.

J is TRBJ1-1 and V is TRBV7-3, with 9 bases lining up with TRBD1. Germline-derived CDR1 and CDR2 are SGHTA and FQGTGA. CDR3 length equals 15 residues. V lost 2 bases to trimming and J lost 0 bases; unmatched junction nucleotides: 1. The CDR3 loop reads CASSLRQGVNTEAFF. In DNA form, the CDR3 reads TGTGCCAGCAGCTTACGACAGGGGGTGAACACTGAAGCTTTCTTT. Supplemented by reference TRBV7-3 and TRBJ1-1, the full variable domain reads GAGVSQTPSNKVTEKGKYVELRCDPISGHTALYWYRQSLGQGPEFLIYFQGTGAADDSGLPNDRFFAVRPEGSVSTLKIQRTERGDSAVYLCASSLRQGVNTEAFFGQGTRLTVV.

The V and J genes are TRBV6-1 and TRBJ2-7, with 7 nucleotides matching TRBD1. Germline V gene lookup returns CDR1 MNHNS and CDR2 SASEGT. The V gene end was trimmed by 3 bases and the J gene end by 12 bases; junction bases not matched to a gene: 5. The CDR3 loop spans 11 amino acids. The chain's CDR3 is CASSEDRDRYF. CDR3 coding DNA: TGTGCCAGCAGTGAGGACCGGGACAGGTACTTC.

The chain carries TRBV19 and TRBJ2-2; D unclear. Trimming left V 6 bases short and J 6 bases short, with 11 bases between. This CDR3 has 13 residues. CDR1 is LNHDA and CDR2 is SQIVND in the germline V gene (reference sequence). CDR3 in DNA: TGTGCCAGTAGGAGTGATTCTGCCGGGGAGCTGTTTTTT. It specifies CASRSDSAGELFF.

The rearrangement uses TRBV5-1 and TRBJ2-1; 7 nucleotides agree with TRBD1. The CDR3 is 15 residues long. V dropped 0 bases and J dropped 12; count of bases not matched to a gene: 12. Germline-derived CDR1 and CDR2 are SGHRS and YFSETQ. The CDR3 spells CASSLAPGQPSVQFF. The CDR3 nucleotides read TGCGCCAGCAGCTTGGCCCCGGGACAGCCGTCCGTGCAGTTCTTC.